This is a list of T cell receptor beta chains from one sample in a study of cytotoxic CD8 clonotypes in ibrutinib-treated CLL. TCRdb's copy holds only in-frame clones and misses some; the assay was immunoSEQ multiplex PCR. The sample consists of some 28,000 clones, around three fifths of them appearing once. This specimen consisted of PBMCs, obtained before ibrutinib treatment. Receptor source: a human donor with chronic lymphocytic leukemia. The CDR3 runs from the conserved cysteine through the conserved F or W. Each record gives: clone size, J gene, D gene, V gene, CDR3 protein, CDR3 DNA. The D gene is left open where the match is weak. Part of the rows lack a size; the others show once, few, many or a class for expanded clones.

abundance: once
j_gene: TRBJ1-2
d_gene: TRBD1
v_gene: TRBV6-5
CDR3aa: CASSYGTGYDYGYTF
CDR3nt: TGTGCCAGCAGTTACGGGACAGGGTACGACTATGGCTACACCTTC

abundance: -
j_gene: TRBJ2-3
d_gene: -
v_gene: TRBV30
CDR3aa: CAWSVGDTQYF
CDR3nt: TGTGCCTGGAGTGTTGGGGATACGCAGTATTTT

abundance: once
j_gene: TRBJ2-7
d_gene: TRBD1
v_gene: TRBV25-1
CDR3aa: CASSEAQGARYEQYF
CDR3nt: TGTGCCAGCAGTGAGGCTCAGGGGGCGCGGTACGAGCAGTACTTC

abundance: few
j_gene: TRBJ2-1
d_gene: -
v_gene: TRBV29-1
CDR3aa: CSVGTLGGNEQFF
CDR3nt: TGCAGCGTAGGGACTCTCGGGGGTAATGAGCAGTTCTTC

abundance: -
j_gene: TRBJ2-5
d_gene: TRBD1
v_gene: TRBV7-9
CDR3aa: CASSSDRGHDRETQYF
CDR3nt: TGTGCCAGCAGCTCCGACAGGGGTCACGATAGAGAGACCCAGTACTTC

abundance: few
j_gene: TRBJ1-5
d_gene: -
v_gene: TRBV28
CDR3aa: CATDRFNQPQHF
CDR3nt: TGTGCCACCGACAGGTTCAATCAGCCCCAGCATTTT

abundance: -
j_gene: TRBJ1-1
d_gene: -
v_gene: TRBV5-1
CDR3aa: CASSPQGNTEAFF
CDR3nt: TGCGCCAGCAGCCCTCAGGGGAACACTGAAGCTTTCTTT

abundance: -
j_gene: TRBJ1-1
d_gene: -
v_gene: TRBV27
CDR3aa: CASSYEVMNTEAFF
CDR3nt: TGTGCCAGCAGTTACGAGGTGATGAACACTGAAGCTTTCTTT

abundance: few
j_gene: TRBJ1-2
d_gene: -
v_gene: TRBV6-1
CDR3aa: CASRDLRVPGYTF
CDR3nt: TGTGCCAGCAGAGACCTCAGGGTGCCTGGCTACACCTTC

abundance: few
j_gene: TRBJ2-2
d_gene: TRBD2
v_gene: TRBV11-3
CDR3aa: CASSQGLASGELFF
CDR3nt: TGTGCCAGCAGCCAGGGACTAGCGTCCGGGGAGCTGTTTTTT

abundance: -
j_gene: TRBJ1-1
d_gene: -
v_gene: TRBV2
CDR3aa: CAGNPPPMNTEAFF
CDR3nt: TGTGCCGGAAACCCCCCACCCATGAACACTGAAGCTTTCTTT

abundance: -
j_gene: TRBJ1-2
d_gene: -
v_gene: TRBV18
CDR3aa: CASSPSGSDNYGYTF
CDR3nt: TGTGCCAGCTCACCATCGGGGAGCGACAACTATGGCTACACCTTC

abundance: -
j_gene: TRBJ2-4
d_gene: -
v_gene: TRBV5-8
CDR3aa: CASSLTGIGDIQYF
CDR3nt: TGTGCCAGCAGCTTGACAGGGATTGGGGACATTCAGTACTTC

abundance: -
j_gene: TRBJ2-2
d_gene: TRBD2
v_gene: TRBV19
CDR3aa: CASSTQAGAKGSGELFF
CDR3nt: TGTGCCAGTAGTACCCAAGCGGGGGCCAAAGGTTCGGGGGAGCTGTTTTTT

abundance: -
j_gene: TRBJ1-5
d_gene: -
v_gene: TRBV29-1
CDR3aa: CSVGDQPQHF
CDR3nt: TGCAGCGTGGGGGATCAGCCCCAGCATTTT